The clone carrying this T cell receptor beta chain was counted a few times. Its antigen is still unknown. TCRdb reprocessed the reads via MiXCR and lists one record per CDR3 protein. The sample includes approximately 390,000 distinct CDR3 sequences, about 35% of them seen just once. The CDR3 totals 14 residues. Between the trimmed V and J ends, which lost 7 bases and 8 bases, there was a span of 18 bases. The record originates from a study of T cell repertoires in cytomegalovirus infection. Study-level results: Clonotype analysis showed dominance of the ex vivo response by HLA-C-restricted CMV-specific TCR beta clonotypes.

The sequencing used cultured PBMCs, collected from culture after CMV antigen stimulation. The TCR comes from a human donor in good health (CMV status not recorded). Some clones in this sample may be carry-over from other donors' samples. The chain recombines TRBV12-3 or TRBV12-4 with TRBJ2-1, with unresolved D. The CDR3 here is CASIYRLGRDEQFF. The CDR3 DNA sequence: TGTGCCAGCATTTACCGCTTGGGTCGGGATGAGCAGTTCTTC.